The clone carrying this T cell receptor beta chain was observed many times. Its antigen remains unknown. The J segment lost 5 bases and the V segment lost 5 bases, leaving 10 bases of the junction unmatched. The CDR3 has 16 amino acids. The germline CDR1 and CDR2 sequences are SGHAT and FQNNGV. The sample is drawn from a study of T cells in Graves' hyperthyroidism and ophthalmopathy. Study context: Peripheral blood samples were taken at initial diagnosis, prior to any treatment.

Overall study results and limits: The model foresaw ophthalmopathy a median about 6.5 months prior to onset.

Ophthalmopathy cases scored 3 or more on the Clinical Activity Score and 4 or more on NOSPECS grade, with duration below 3 months. Amplification of TCR beta CDR3 regions was performed using RNA transcripts as template. TCR CDR3 underwent first-round RT-PCR with the HTBI primer set. Each CDR3 protein is one row after TCRdb ran MiXCR on the multiplex PCR reads. The sample includes about 380,000 distinct CDR3 sequences, roughly 18% seen only once; the top ten take 40%. The sequenced sample was blood. This clonotype was obtained from a young man with Graves' ophthalmopathy. The chain is built from TRBV11-2 and TRBJ2-1; 9 bases are a match to TRBD2. CDR3 sequence: CASSPATSGLHNEQFF. The DNA for the CDR3 is TGTGCCAGCAGCCCCGCCACTAGCGGGCTCCACAATGAGCAGTTCTTC.